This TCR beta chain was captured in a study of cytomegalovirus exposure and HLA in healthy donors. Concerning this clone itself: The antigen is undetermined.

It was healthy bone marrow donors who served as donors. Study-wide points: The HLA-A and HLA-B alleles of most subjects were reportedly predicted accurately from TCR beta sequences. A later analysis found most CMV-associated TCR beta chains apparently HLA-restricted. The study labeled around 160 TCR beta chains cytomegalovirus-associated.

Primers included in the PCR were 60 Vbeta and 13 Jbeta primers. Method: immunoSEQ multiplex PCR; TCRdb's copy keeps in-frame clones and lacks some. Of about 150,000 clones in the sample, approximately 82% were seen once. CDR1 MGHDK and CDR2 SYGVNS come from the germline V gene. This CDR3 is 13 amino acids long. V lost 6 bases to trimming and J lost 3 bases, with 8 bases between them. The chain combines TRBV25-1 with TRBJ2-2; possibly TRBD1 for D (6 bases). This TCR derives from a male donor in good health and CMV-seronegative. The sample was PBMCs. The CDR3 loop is CASRGHYTGELFF. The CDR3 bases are TGTGCCAGCAGGGGACACTACACCGGGGAGCTGTTTTTT.